One and the same sample provided the 5 T cell receptor beta chains below, sequenced in a study of blood T cells in healthy people across ages. For the second PCR, which ran for about 6 to 11 cycles, a sample-barcoded 5' primer and a J-beta primer mix were used. TCRdb itself ran the 5' RACE reads through MiXCR, one entry per CDR3 protein. The repertoire consists of about 1.6 million distinct CDR3 sequences, with almost 35% occurring once and the leading ten covering approximately 11%. The sequenced sample consisted of blood. The receptors come from a woman between 25 and 40 years old in good health.

Notes on this clonotype: One end of the junction is discordant with germline, which a read error may explain. The V call is TRBV25-1, the J call TRBJ1-4, with 7 bases aligning to TRBD1. The germline CDR1 and CDR2 sequences are MGHDK and SYGVNS. The CDR3 sequence is 17 residues long. The CDR3 region is CASTHQGGTRVEEKRFF. In DNA, the CDR3 is TGTGCCAGCACCCACCAAGGGGGCACACGGGTGGAAGAAAAACGGTTTTTT.

The chain joins TRBV7-9 to TRBJ1-2, with TRBD1 matching over 7 bases. Losses at the gene ends were 1 base for V and 4 bases for J; bases not matched to a gene: 6. The CDR3 is made up of 15 amino acids. CDR1 and CDR2 (germline): SEHNR, FQNEAQ (reference sequence). The CDR3 is CASSLDSPGGYGYTF. CDR3 coding DNA: TGTGCCAGCAGCTTAGACTCACCAGGGGGCTATGGCTACACCTTC.

This chain connects TRBV6-5 to TRBJ1-5; D is unclear. V lost 8 bases and J lost 5, with 19 bases in between. This CDR3 comprises 15 residues. CDR1 is MNHEY and CDR2 is SVGAGI in the germline V gene. The chain's CDR3 is CASGPQAESHQPQHF. The CDR3 region has the DNA TGTGCCAGCGGCCCCCAGGCAGAATCTCATCAGCCCCAGCATTTT.

This clonotype was seen only a few times. The CDR3 DNA is TGCAGCGTTGAAACTAATTACAATGAGCAGTTCTTC. This translates into CSVETNYNEQFF. The rearrangement joins TRBV29-1 to TRBJ2-1; D unclear. Germline V gene data show CDR1 as SQVTM and CDR2 as ANQGSEA. The CDR3 totals 12 residues. Trimming cost V 2 bases and J 4 bases, with 6 bases left between them.

With respect to this clonotype: One junction end does not reproduce the germline sequence, and a read error may be involved. CDR3 coding DNA: TGTGCCAGCAGCCCCCTAGCGGGAGCTAACTCGGATACGCGGTATTTT. Protein product: CASSPLAGANSDTRYF. This chain links TRBV7-9 with TRBJ2-3, with 10 bases lining up with TRBD2. This CDR3 has 16 residues. Germline CDR1 and CDR2: SEHNR and FQNEAQ (reference sequence).